One T cell receptor (beta chain) is described in this entry. The CDR3 loop spans 15 amino acids. Germline V gene lookup returns CDR1 SGHTA and CDR2 FQGTGA. Trimming at V came to 6 bases and at J to 4 bases, leaving 9 bases not matched to a gene. The sample belongs to a study of blood T cell repertoires in COVID-19. In the authors' workflow: From reference gene primer amplification, estimates of nucleated cell counts were derived. The data were produced by immunoSEQ multiplex PCR, yet TCRdb's version contains in-frame clones alone and is incomplete. That table furnishes V, J and clone size, whereas the DNA furnished D and trimming. The sample holds almost 350,000 clones, around nine tenths seen once.

What was sequenced was PBMCs or T cells enriched from blood (not recorded which). This TCR was sampled from a woman aged 30 to 39 who had been exposed to COVID-19. V usage is TRBV7-3 and J usage is TRBJ1-5, with 7 positions matching TRBD1. The CDR3 bases are TGTGCCAGCAGATTGGGGGACAGTATGAATCAGCCCCAGCATTTT. Translated: CASRLGDSMNQPQHF. Variable domain in full (rest from reference TRBV7-3 and TRBJ1-5): GAGVSQTPSNKVTEKGKYVELRCDPISGHTALYWYRQSLGQGPEFLIYFQGTGAADDSGLPNDRFFAVRPEGSVSTLKIQRTERGDSAVYLCASRLGDSMNQPQHFGDGTRLSIL.